These T cell receptor beta chains were read from a single sample in a study of neurological immune-mediated disorders. TCRdb reanalysed the 5' RACE reads using MiXCR and keeps one entry per CDR3 protein. This sample yields roughly 23,000 distinct CDR3 sequences, of which about 10% are seen a single time; about 22% belongs to the top ten. The sequenced sample consisted of PBMCs. The receptors were gathered from a woman aged 55-70 years with HTLV-1-associated myelopathy (HAM/TSP). CDR3s include the opening cysteine and the closing phenylalanine or tryptophan. The order of the fields is V gene, D gene, clone size, J gene, CDR3 protein, CDR3 DNA. A D gene is named only where the DNA matches it firmly. Rows may omit the clone size; those that give it use once, few, many or a size class.

>TRBV20-1|.|.|TRBJ2-4
CSAESAKNIQYF
TGCAGTGCGGAGTCGGCCAAAAACATTCAGTACTTC
>TRBV20-1|TRBD1|many|TRBJ1-5
CSAPRTGGNSETF
TGCAGTGCTCCGCGGACAGGGGGCAACTCCGAAACATTT
>TRBV20-1|TRBD1|many|TRBJ1-6
CSAIRGQGGRTLHF
TGCAGTGCTATTAGGGGACAGGGTGGCAGAACCCTCCACTTT
>TRBV9|.|many|TRBJ1-2
CASSVWIGDYTF
TGTGCCAGCAGCGTGTGGATAGGGGACTACACCTTC
>TRBV18|.|many|TRBJ2-6
CASSSGRNSGANVLTF
TGTGCCAGCTCATCCGGGCGTAACTCTGGGGCCAACGTCCTGACTTTC
>TRBV5-5|.|many|TRBJ1-2
CASSLLTGPTLNYGYTF
TGTGCCAGCAGCTTGCTCACGGGACCGACCCTAAACTATGGCTACACCTTC
>TRBV5-1|.|.|TRBJ1-6
CASSFYICSASGGNSPLHF
.
>TRBV5-1|TRBD1|many|TRBJ2-7
CASSLNPGGVREQYF
TGCGCCAGCAGCTTGAACCCAGGGGGTGTCAGGGAGCAGTACTTC
>TRBV20-1|.|many|TRBJ1-2
CSARGGNYGYTF
TGCAGTGCTAGAGGAGGGAACTATGGCTACACCTTC
>TRBV20-1|TRBD1|many|TRBJ1-2
CSAQGGDYGYTF
TGCAGTGCCCAGGGGGGCGACTATGGCTACACCTTC
>TRBV20-1|.|medium-sized|TRBJ1-1
CSARGGAMNTEAFF
TGCAGTGCTAGGGGGGGGGCGATGAACACTGAAGCTTTCTTT
>TRBV20-1|.|many|TRBJ1-5
CSASPGQPDQPQHF
TGCAGTGCAAGTCCGGGACAACCGGATCAGCCCCAGCATTTT
>TRBV3-1|TRBD2|many|TRBJ2-1
CASSQGLTSAGYNEQFF
TGTGCCAGCAGCCAAGGCTTGACTAGCGCTGGCTACAATGAGCAGTTCTTC
>TRBV9|.|many|TRBJ2-3
CASTMGGRVDTQYF
TGTGCCAGCACCATGGGGGGGCGCGTAGATACGCAGTATTTT
>TRBV7-8|.|.|TRBJ2-3
CASSLASGWPTDTQYF
TGTGCCAGCAGCTTAGCGTCAGGGTGGCCCACAGATACGCAGTATTTT
>TRBV20-1|.|medium-sized|TRBJ1-2
CSAQSGYGYTF
TGCAGTGCCCAGTCGGGATATGGCTACACCTTC
>TRBV6-5|.|many|TRBJ1-1
CASSFRGNTEAFF
TGTGCCAGCAGTTTCAGGGGTAACACTGAAGCTTTCTTT
>TRBV5-1|.|many|TRBJ2-2
CASSLVSAANTGELFF
TGCGCCAGCAGCTTGGTGTCTGCCGCGAACACCGGGGAGCTGTTTTTT
>TRBV20-1|TRBD1|many|TRBJ1-2
CSALPTGTVYGYTF
TGCAGTGCCCTCCCGACAGGGACGGTCTATGGCTACACCTTC
>TRBV7-9|.|.|TRBJ2-7
CASSFLSYEQYF
TGTGCCAGCAGCTTCCTCTCCTACGAGCAGTACTTC
>TRBV20-1|TRBD1|.|TRBJ1-2
CSVSQGSNYGYTF
TGCAGTGTTTCACAGGGGTCTAACTATGGCTACACCTTC
>TRBV5-4|.|many|TRBJ2-7
CASSLGDLPSYEQYF
TGTGCCAGCAGCTTAGGGGACCTCCCATCCTACGAGCAGTACTTC
>TRBV20-1|.|many|TRBJ2-5
CSARILSTRDTETQYF
TGCAGTGCTAGAATATTGTCGACTAGGGATACAGAGACCCAGTACTTC
>TRBV20-1|TRBD1|many|TRBJ2-7
CSASGTGISYEQYF
TGCAGTGCTAGTGGGACAGGGATCTCCTACGAGCAGTACTTC
>TRBV6-5|TRBD1|.|TRBJ1-3
CASSAPGQGRNTIYF
TGTGCCAGCAGCGCACCGGGACAGGGAAGAAACACCATATATTTT
>TRBV5-6|.|.|TRBJ2-6
CASSRFIDSGANVLTF
TGTGCCAGCAGCCGGTTCATCGACTCTGGGGCCAACGTCCTGACTTTC
>TRBV6-2/TRBV6-3|.|once|TRBJ2-1
CASSYTSPNEQFF
TGTGCCAGCAGTTACACCTCCCCCAATGAGCAGTTCTTC
>TRBV10-2|.|many|TRBJ1-5
CASRTQSNQPQHF
TGCGCCAGCAGAACACAAAGCAATCAGCCCCAGCATTTT
>TRBV7-6|.|many|TRBJ1-1
CASSLTGALNTEAFF
TGTGCCAGCAGCTTAACCGGGGCCTTGAACACTGAAGCTTTCTTT